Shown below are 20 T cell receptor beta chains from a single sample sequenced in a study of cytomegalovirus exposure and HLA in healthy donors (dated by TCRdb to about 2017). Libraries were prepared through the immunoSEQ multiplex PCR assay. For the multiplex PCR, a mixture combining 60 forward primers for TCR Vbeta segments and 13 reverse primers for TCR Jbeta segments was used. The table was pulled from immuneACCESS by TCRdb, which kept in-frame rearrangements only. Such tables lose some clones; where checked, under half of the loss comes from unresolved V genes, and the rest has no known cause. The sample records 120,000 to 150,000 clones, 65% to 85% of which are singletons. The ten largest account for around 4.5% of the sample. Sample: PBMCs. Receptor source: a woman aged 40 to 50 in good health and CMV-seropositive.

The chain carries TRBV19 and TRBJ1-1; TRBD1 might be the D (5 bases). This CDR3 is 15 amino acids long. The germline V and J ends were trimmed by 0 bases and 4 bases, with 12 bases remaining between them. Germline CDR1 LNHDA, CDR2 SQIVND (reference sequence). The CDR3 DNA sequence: TGTGCCAGTAGTATAGACGGCAGGGTGAGCACTGAAGCTTTCTTT. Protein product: CASSIDGRVSTEAFF.

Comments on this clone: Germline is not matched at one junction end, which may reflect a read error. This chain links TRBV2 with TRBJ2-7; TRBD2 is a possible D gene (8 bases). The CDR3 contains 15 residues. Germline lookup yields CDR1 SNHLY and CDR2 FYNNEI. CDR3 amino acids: CAGSREGGTATEQYF. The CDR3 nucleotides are TGTGCCGGCAGCCGGGAGGGGGGGACAGCGACCGAGCAGTACTTC.

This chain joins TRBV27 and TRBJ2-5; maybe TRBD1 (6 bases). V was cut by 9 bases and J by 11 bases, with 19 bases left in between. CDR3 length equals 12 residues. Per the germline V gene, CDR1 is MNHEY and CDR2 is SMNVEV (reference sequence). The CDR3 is CASTSLEGEQYF. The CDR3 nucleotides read TGTGCCAGTACCTCACTAGAGGGGGAGCAGTACTTC.

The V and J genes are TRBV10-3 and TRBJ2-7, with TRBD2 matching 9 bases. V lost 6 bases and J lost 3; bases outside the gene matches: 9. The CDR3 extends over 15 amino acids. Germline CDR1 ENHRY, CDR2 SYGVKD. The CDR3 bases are TGTGCCATCAGCGAGGGACTAGCAGGGAACTACGAGCAGTACTTC. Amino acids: CAISEGLAGNYEQYF.

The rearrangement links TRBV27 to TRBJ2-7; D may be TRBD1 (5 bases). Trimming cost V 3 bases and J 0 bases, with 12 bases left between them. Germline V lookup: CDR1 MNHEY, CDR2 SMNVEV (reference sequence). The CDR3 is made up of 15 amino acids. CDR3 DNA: TGTGCCAGCAGTTTCTTGTCCGACAGCTCCTACGAGCAGTACTTC. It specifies CASSFLSDSSYEQYF.

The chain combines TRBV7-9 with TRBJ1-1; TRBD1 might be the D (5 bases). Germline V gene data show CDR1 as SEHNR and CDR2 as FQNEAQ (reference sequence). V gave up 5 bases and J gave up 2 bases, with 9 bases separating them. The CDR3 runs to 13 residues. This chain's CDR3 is CASSAGPNTEAFF. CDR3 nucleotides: TGTGCCAGCAGCGCGGGACCAAACACTGAAGCTTTCTTT.

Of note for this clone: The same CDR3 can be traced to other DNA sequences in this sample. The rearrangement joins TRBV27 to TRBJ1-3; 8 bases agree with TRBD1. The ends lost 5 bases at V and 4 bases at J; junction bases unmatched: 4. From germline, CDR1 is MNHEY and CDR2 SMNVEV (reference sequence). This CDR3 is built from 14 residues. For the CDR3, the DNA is TGTGCCAGCAGTCGACAGGGGACAGGAAACACCATATATTTT. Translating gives CASSRQGTGNTIYF.

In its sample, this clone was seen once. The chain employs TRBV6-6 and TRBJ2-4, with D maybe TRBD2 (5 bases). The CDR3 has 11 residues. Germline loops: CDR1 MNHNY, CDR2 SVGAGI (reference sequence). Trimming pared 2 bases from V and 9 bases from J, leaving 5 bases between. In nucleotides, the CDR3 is TGTGCCAGCAGTTACGGAGGCATTCAGTACTTC. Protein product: CASSYGGIQYF.

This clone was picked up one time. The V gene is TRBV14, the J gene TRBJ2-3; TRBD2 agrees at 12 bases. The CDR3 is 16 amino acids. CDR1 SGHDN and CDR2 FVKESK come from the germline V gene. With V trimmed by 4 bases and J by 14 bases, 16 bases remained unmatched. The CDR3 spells CASSPLGGLAGGPGYF. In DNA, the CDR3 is TGTGCCAGCAGCCCCCTTGGAGGGCTAGCGGGAGGGCCGGGGTATTTT.

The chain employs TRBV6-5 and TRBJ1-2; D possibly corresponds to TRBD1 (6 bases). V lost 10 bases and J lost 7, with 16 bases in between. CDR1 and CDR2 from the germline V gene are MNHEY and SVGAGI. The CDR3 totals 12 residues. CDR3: CATLWTDLGYTF. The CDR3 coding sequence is TGTGCCACCCTATGGACAGATCTTGGCTACACCTTC.

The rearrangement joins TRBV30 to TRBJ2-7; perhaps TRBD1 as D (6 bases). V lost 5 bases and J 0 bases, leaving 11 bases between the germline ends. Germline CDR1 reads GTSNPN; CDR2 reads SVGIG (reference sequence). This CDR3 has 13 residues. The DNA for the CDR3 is TGTGCCTGGGACCGGGACATCTCCTACGAGCAGTACTTC. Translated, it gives CAWDRDISYEQYF.

Here the CDR3 reads CASSLTGAQYF. DNA of the CDR3: TGTGCCAGCAGTTTAACAGGGGCCCAGTACTTC. This chain joins TRBV28 and TRBJ2-5, with 7 positions matching TRBD1. The CDR3 sequence is 11 residues long. The germline CDR1 and CDR2 sequences are MDHEN and SYDVKM. Unmatched junction bases numbered 0, after V lost 2 bases and J lost 9 bases.

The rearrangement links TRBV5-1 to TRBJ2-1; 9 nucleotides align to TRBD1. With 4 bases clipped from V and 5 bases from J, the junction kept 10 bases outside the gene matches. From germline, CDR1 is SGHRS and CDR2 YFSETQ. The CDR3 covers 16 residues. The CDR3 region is CASSITGTGFHNEQFF. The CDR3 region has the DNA TGCGCCAGCAGCATCACCGGGACAGGGTTCCACAATGAGCAGTTCTTC.

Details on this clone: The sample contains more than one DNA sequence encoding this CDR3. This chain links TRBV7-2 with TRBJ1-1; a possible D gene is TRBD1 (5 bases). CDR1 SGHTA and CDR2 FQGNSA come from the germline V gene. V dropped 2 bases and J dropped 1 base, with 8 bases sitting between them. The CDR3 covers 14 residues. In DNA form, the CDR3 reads TGTGCCAGCAGCTTAAGACAGACGAACACTGAAGCTTTCTTT. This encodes CASSLRQTNTEAFF.

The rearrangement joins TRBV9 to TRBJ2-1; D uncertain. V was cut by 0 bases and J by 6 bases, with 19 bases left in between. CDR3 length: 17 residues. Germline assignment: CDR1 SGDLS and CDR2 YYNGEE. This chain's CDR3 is CASSVAAQVSTFNEQFF. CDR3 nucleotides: TGTGCCAGCAGCGTAGCAGCCCAGGTTTCAACGTTCAATGAGCAGTTCTTC.

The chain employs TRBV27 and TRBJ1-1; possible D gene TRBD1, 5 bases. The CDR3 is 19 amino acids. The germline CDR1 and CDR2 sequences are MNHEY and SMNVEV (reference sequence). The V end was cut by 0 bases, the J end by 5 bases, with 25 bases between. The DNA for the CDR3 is TGTGCCAGCAGTTTATCCCTCCCTCGTGGGGGGTCAGTGGGGACTGAAGCTTTCTTT. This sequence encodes CASSLSLPRGGSVGTEAFF.

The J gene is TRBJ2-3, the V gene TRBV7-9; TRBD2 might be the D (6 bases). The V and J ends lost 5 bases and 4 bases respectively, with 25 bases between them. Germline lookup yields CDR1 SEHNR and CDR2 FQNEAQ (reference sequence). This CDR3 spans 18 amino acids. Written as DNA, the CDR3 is TGTGCCAGCAGCCCTAGGATGGTCTCAAATTGGGAGGCAGATACGCAGTATTTT. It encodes CASSPRMVSNWEADTQYF.

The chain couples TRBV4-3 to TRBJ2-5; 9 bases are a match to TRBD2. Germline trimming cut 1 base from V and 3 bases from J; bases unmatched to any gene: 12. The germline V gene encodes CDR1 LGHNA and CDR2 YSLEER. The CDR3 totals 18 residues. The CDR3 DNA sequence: TGCGCCAGCAGCCAAGGGACGGCGGGGGGGGGTCAGAAAGAGACCCAGTACTTC. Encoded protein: CASSQGTAGGGQKETQYF.

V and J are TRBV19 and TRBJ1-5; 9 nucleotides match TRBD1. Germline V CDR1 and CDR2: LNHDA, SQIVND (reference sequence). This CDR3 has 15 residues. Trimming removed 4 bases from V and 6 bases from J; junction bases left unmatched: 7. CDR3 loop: CASSKEGQGGQPQHF. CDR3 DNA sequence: TGTGCCAGTAGTAAAGAGGGACAGGGAGGTCAGCCCCAGCATTTT.

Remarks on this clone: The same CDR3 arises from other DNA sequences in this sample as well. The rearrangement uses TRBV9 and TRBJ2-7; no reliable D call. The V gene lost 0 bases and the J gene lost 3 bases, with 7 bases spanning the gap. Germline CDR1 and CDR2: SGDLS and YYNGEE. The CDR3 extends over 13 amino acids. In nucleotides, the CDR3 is TGTGCCAGCAGCGTAGGAGAGCTCTACGAGCAGTACTTC. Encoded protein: CASSVGELYEQYF.